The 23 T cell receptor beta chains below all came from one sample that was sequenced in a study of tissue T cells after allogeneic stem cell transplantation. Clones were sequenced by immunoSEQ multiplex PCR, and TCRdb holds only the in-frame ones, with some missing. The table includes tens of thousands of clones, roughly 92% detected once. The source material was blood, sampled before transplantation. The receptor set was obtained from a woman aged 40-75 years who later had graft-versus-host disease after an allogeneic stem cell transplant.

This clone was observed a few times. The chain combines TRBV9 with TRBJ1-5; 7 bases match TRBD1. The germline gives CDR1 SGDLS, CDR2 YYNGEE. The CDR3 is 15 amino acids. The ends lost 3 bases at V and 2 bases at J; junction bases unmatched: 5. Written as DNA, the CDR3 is TGTGCCAGCAGCGCAGGGGGTTGGGGCAATCAGCCCCAGCATTTT. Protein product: CASSAGGWGNQPQHF. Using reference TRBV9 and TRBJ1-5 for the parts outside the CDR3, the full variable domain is DSGVTQTPKHLITATGQRVTLRCSPRSGDLSVYWYQQSLDQGLQFLIQYYNGEERAKGNILERFSAQQFPDLHSELNLSSLELGDSALYFCASSAGGWGNQPQHFGDGTRLSIL.

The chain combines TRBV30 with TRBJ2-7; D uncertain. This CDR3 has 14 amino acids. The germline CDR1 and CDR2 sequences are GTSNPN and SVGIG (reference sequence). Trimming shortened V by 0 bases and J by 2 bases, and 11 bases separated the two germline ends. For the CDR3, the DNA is TGTGCCTGGAGTGTCCTTACAAACACCTACGAGCAGTACTTC. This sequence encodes CAWSVLTNTYEQYF.

CDR3 amino acids: CASSFMGLARYEQFF. The CDR3 coding sequence is TGTGCCAGCAGCTTTATGGGACTAGCGCGTTATGAGCAGTTCTTC. The V gene is TRBV7-9, the J gene TRBJ2-1; TRBD2 matches 10 bases. This CDR3 is built from 15 residues. Germline values: CDR1 SEHNR, CDR2 FQNEAQ (reference sequence). Trimming cost V 3 bases and J 8 bases; bases outside gene matches: 7. Full variable domain (missing parts from reference TRBV7-9 and TRBJ2-1): DTGVSQNPRHKITKRGQNVTFRCDPISEHNRLYWYRQTLGQGPEFLTYFQNEAQLEKSRLLSDRFSAERPKGSFSTLEIQRTEQGDSAMYLCASSFMGLARYEQFFGPGTRLTVL.

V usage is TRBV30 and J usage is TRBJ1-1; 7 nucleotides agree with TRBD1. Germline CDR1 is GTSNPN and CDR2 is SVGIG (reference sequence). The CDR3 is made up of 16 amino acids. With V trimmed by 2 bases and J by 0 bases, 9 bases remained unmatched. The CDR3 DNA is TGTGCCTGGAGTAAGCCGGACAGGACCATGAACACTGAAGCTTTCTTT. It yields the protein CAWSKPDRTMNTEAFF.

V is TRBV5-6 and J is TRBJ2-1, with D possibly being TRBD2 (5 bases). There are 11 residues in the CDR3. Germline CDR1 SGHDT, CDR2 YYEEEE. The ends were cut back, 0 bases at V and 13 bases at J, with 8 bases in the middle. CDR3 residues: CASSLVLEQFF. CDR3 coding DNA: TGTGCCAGCAGCTTGGTACTAGAACAGTTCTTC.

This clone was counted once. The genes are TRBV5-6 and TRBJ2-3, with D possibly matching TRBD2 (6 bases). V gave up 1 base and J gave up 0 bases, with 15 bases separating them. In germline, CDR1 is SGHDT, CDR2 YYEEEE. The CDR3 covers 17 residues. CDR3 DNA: TGTGCCAGCAGCTTGAGGGCGGGATGGGGAAGCACAGATACGCAGTATTTT. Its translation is CASSLRAGWGSTDTQYF.

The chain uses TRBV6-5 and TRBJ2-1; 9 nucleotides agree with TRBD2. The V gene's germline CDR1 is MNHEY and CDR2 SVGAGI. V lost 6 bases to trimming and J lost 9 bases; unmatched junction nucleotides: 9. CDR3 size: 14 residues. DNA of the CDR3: TGTGCCAGCAGCCATAGCGGGAGAGTGGGTGAGCAGTTCTTC. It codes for CASSHSGRVGEQFF.

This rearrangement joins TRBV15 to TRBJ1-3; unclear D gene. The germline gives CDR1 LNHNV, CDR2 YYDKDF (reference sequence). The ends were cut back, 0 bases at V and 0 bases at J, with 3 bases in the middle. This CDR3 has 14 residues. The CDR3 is CATSRDRSGNTIYF. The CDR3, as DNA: TGTGCCACCAGCAGAGACCGCTCTGGAAACACCATATATTTT.

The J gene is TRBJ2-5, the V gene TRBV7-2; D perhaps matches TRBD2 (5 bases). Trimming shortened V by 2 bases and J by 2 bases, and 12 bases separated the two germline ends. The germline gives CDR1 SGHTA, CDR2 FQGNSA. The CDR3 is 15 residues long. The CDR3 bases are TGTGCCAGCAGCTTACGATGGGAGAGACAAGAGACCCAGTACTTC. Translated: CASSLRWERQETQYF.

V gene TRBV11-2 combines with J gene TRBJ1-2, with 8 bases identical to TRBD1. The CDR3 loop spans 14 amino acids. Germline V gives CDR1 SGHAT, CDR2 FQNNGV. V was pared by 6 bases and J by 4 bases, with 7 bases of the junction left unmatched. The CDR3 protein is CASSQGATIYGYTF. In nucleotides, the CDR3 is TGTGCCAGCAGTCAGGGGGCAACCATCTATGGCTACACCTTC.

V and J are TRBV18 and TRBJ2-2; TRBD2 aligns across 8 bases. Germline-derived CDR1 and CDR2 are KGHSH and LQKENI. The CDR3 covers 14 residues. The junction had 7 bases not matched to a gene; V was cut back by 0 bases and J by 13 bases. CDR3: CASSPPMGREALFF. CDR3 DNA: TGTGCCAGCTCACCACCGATGGGGCGGGAGGCGCTGTTTTTT.

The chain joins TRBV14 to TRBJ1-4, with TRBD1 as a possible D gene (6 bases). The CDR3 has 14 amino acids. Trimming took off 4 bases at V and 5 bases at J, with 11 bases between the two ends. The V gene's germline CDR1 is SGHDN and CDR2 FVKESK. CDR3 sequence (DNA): TGTGCCAGCAGCCTACAGGGCTCCAATGAAAAACTGTTTTTT. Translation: CASSLQGSNEKLFF.

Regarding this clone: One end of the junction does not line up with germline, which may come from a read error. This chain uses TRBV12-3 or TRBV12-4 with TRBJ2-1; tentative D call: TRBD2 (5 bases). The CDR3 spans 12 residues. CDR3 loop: CASSLGSGIIIF. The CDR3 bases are TGTGCCAGCAGTTTAGGGTCGGGAATTATAATCTTC.

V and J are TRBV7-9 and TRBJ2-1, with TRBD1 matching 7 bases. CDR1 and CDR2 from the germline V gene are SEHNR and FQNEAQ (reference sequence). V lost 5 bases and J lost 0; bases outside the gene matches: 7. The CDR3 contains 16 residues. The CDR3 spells CASSPDTGVSYNEQFF. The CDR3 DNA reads TGTGCCAGCAGCCCTGATACAGGGGTCTCCTACAATGAGCAGTTCTTC.

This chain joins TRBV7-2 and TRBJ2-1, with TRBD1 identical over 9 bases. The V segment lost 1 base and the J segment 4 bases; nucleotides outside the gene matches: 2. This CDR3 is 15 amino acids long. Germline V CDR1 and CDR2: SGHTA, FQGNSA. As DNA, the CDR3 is TGTGCCAGCAGCTTAGACGGGACAGGGTACAATGAGCAGTTCTTC. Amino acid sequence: CASSLDGTGYNEQFF.

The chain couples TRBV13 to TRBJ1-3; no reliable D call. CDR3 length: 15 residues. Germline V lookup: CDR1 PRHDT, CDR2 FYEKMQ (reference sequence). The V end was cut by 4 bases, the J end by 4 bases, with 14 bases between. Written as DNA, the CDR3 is TGTGCCAGCAGCTCTAGGCTAACGGCGGGAAACACCATATATTTT. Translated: CASSSRLTAGNTIYF. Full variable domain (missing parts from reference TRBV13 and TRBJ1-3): AAGVIQSPRHLIKEKRETATLKCYPIPRHDTVYWYQQGPGQDPQFLISFYEKMQSDKGSIPDRFSAQQFSDYHSELNMSSLELGDSALYFCASSSRLTAGNTIYFGEGSWLTVV.

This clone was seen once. The CDR3 spells CASSIGLADNSPYNEQFF. CDR3 in DNA: TGTGCCAGTAGTATAGGGCTAGCGGACAATTCCCCCTACAATGAGCAGTTCTTC. The V gene is TRBV19, the J gene TRBJ2-1, with TRBD2 identical over 7 bases. CDR3 length: 18 residues. Germline values: CDR1 LNHDA, CDR2 SQIVND (reference sequence). J lost 2 bases, V lost 1 base, and 11 bases had no gene match.

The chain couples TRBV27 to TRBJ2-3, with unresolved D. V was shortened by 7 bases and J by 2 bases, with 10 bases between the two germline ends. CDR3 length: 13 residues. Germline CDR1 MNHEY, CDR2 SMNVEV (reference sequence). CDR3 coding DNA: TGTGCCAGCAAACCGAGATCCACAGATACGCAGTATTTT. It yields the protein CASKPRSTDTQYF.

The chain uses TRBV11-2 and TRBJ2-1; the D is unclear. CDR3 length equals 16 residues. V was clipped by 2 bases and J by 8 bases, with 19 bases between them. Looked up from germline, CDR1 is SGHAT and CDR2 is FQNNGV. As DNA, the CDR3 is TGTGCCAGCAGCTTAATACGCCATTCTTTCGGGTATGAGCAGTTCTTC. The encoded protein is CASSLIRHSFGYEQFF.

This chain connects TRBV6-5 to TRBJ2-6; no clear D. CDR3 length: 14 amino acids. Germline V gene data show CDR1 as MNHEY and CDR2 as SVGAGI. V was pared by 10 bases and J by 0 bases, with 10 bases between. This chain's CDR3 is CATWKGSGANVLTF. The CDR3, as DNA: TGTGCCACCTGGAAGGGCTCTGGGGCCAACGTCCTGACTTTC.

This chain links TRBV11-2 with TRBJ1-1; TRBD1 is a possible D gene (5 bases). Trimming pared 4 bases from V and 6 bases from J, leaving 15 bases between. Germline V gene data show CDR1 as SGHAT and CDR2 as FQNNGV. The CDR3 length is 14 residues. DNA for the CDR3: TGTGCCAGCAGCTGGGGGGTACTCTTTGCTGAAGCTTTCTTT. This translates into CASSWGVLFAEAFF.

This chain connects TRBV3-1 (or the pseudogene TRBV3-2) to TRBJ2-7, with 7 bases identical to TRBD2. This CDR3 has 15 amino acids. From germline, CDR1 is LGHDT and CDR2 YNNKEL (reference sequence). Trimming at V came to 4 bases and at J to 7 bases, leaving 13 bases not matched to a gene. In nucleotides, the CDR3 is TGTGCCAGCAGCCCGCGGGGGAGGGCCTCGGGGGAGCAGTACTTC. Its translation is CASSPRGRASGEQYF.

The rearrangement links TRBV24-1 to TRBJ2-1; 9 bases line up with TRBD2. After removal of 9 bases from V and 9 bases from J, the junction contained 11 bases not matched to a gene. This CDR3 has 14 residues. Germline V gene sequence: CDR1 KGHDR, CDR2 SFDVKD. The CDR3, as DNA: TGTGCCACCGAAAGAGGCGGGAGGGGGGGTGAGCAGTTCTTC. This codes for CATERGGRGGEQFF.